Listed here is a single TCR beta chain. Its antigen remains unidentified. Germline CDR1 reads SGHRS; CDR2 reads YFSETQ. The CDR3 sequence is 15 residues long. V lost 4 bases and J 0 bases, leaving 12 bases between the germline ends. PCR employed 60 Vbeta and 13 Jbeta primers. Sequenced by immunoSEQ multiplex PCR; TCRdb stores in-frame clones only, minus some. The sample carries about 120,000 clones, roughly four fifths recorded once. The data belong to a study of cytomegalovirus exposure and HLA in healthy donors. Findings of the study overall: V- and J-gene trimming of TCR beta was linked (in a later analysis) to a missense DCLRE1C variant.

The clonotype was recovered from a woman between 25 and 40 years old in good health and CMV-seropositive. The material sequenced was PBMCs. The V call is TRBV5-1, the J call TRBJ2-3; a possible D gene is TRBD2 (6 bases). The CDR3 nucleotides are TGCGCCAGCAGCATGTTGGGGACTAGCACAGATACGCAGTATTTT. This translates into CASSMLGTSTDTQYF.